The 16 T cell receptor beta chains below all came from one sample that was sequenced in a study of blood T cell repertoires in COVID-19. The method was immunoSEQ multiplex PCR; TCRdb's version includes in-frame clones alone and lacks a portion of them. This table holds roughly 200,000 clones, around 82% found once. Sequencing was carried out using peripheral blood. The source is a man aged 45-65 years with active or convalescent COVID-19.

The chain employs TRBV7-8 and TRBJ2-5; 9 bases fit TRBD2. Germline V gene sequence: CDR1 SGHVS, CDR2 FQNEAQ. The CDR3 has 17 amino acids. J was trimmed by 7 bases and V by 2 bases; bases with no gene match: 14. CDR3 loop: CASSLSRRTSVGGTQYF. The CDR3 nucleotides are TGTGCCAGCAGCTTAAGTCGGAGGACTAGCGTAGGTGGGACCCAGTACTTC.

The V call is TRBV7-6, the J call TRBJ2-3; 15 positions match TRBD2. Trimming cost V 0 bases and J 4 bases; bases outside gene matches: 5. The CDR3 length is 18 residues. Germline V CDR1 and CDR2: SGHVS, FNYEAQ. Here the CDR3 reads CASSLAGTSGGPPDTQYF. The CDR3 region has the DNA TGTGCCAGCAGCTTAGCCGGGACTAGCGGGGGGCCCCCAGATACGCAGTATTTT.

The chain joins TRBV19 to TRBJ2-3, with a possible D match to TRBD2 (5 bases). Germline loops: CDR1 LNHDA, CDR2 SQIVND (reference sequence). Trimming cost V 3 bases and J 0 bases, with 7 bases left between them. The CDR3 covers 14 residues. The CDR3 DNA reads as TGTGCCAGTAGTATGGACTCTAGCACAGATACGCAGTATTTT. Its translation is CASSMDSSTDTQYF.

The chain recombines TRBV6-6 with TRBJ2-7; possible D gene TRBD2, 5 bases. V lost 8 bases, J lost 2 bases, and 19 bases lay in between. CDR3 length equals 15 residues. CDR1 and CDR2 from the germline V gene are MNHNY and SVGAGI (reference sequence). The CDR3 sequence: CASGAPGRDAYEQYF. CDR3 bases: TGTGCCAGCGGAGCCCCGGGGAGAGATGCCTACGAGCAGTACTTC.

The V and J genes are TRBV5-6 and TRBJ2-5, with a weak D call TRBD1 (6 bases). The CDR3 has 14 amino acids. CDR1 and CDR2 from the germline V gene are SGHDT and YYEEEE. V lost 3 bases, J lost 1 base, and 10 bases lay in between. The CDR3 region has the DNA TGTGCCAGCAGCTGGTGGGACACCCAAGAGACCCAGTACTTC. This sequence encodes CASSWWDTQETQYF.

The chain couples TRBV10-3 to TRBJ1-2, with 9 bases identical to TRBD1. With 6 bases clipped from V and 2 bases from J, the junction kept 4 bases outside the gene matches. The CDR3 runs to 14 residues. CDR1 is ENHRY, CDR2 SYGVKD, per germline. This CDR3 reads CAIRRGQGNYGYTF. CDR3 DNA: TGTGCCATCAGGAGGGGACAGGGCAACTATGGCTACACCTTC.

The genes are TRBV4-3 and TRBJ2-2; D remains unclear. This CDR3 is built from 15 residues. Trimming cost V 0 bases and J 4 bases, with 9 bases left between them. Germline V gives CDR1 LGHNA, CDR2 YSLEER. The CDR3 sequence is CASSQDWPPTGELFF. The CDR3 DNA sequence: TGCGCCAGCAGCCAAGATTGGCCTCCCACCGGGGAGCTGTTTTTT.

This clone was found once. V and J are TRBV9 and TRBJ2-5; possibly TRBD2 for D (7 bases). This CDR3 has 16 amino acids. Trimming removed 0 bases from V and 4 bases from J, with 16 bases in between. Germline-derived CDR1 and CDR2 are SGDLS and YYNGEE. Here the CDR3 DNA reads TGTGCCAGCAGCGTAGCTACTAGGGGGGGCGGAGAGACCCAGTACTTC. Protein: CASSVATRGGGETQYF.

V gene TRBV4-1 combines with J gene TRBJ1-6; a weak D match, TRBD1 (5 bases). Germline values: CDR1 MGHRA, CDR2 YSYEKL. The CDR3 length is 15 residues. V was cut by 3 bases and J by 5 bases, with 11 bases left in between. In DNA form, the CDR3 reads TGCGCCAGCAGCCATCCGGGACTGAATAATTCACCCCTCCACTTT. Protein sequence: CASSHPGLNNSPLHF.

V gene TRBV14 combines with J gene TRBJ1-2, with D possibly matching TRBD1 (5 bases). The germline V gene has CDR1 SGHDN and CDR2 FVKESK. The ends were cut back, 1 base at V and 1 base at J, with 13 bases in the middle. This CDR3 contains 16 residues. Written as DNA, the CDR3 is TGTGCCAGCAGCCAAGCATCCTTACAGGTTAACTATGGCTACACCTTC. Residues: CASSQASLQVNYGYTF.

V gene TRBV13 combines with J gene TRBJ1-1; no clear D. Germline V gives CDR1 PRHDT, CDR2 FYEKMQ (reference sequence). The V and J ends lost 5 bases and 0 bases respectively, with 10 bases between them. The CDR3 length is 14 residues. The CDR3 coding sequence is TGTGCCAGCAGCACCCCCGGAGTGAACACTGAAGCTTTCTTT. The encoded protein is CASSTPGVNTEAFF.

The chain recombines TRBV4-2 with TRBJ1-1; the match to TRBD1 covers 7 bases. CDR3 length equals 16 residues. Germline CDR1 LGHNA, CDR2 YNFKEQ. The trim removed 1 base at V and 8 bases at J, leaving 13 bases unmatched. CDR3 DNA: TGTGCCAGCAGCCAAGGGGTGGGACAGAAGGTGTTCGAAGCTTTCTTT. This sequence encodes CASSQGVGQKVFEAFF.

CDR3 region: CASQRTGGYTF. CDR3 in DNA: TGTGCCAGTCAGCGGACTGGGGGCTACACCTTC. The chain combines TRBV6-5 with TRBJ1-2; no definite D call. V was clipped by 9 bases and J by 8 bases, with 13 bases between them. Germline V CDR1 and CDR2: MNHEY, SVGAGI. The CDR3 consists of 11 residues.

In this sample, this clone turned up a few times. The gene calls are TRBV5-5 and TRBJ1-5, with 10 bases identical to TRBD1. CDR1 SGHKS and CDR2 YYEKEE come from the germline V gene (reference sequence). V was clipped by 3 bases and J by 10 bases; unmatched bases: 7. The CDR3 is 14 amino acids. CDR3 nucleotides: TGTGCCAGCAGCTCAGACAGGGGGCGGGAACCCCAGCATTTT. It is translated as CASSSDRGREPQHF.

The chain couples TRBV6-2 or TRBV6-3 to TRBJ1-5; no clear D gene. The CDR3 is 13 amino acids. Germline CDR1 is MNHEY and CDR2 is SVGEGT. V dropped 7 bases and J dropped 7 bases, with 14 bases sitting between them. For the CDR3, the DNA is TGTGCCAGCACCCCCGTCGGGGTGCAGCCCCAGCATTTT. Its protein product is CASTPVGVQPQHF.

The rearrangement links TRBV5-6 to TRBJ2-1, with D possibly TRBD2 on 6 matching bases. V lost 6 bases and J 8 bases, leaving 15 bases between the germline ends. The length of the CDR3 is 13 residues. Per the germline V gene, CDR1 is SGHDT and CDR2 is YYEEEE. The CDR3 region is CASTSDWGDEQFF. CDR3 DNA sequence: TGTGCCAGCACCTCGGACTGGGGGGATGAGCAGTTCTTC.